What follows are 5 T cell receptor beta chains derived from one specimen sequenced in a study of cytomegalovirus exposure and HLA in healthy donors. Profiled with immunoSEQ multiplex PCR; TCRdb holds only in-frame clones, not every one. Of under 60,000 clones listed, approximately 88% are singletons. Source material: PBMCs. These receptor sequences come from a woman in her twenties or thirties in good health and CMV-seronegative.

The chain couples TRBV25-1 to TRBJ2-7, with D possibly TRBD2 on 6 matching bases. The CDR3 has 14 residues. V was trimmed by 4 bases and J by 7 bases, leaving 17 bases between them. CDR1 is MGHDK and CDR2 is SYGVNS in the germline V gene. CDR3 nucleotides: TGTGCCAGCAGTGTCGGGACTGGATTTGGGGAGCAGTACTTC. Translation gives CASSVGTGFGEQYF.

CDR3 DNA sequence: TGTGCCAGCAGCCTAACTTCAGGGGGTGAGCAGTTCTTC. Translated, it gives CASSLTSGGEQFF. The chain is built from TRBV27 and TRBJ2-1; 7 nucleotides align to TRBD1. Germline assignment: CDR1 MNHEY and CDR2 SMNVEV (reference sequence). The CDR3 runs 13 residues. After removal of 6 bases from V and 9 bases from J, the junction contained 8 bases not matched to a gene.

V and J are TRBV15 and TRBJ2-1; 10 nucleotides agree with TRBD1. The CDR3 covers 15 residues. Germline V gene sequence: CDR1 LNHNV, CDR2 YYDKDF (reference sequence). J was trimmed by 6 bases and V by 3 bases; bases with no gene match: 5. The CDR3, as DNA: TGTGCCACCAGCAGGGGACAGGGGAGTGTCAATGAGCAGTTCTTC. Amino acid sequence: CATSRGQGSVNEQFF.

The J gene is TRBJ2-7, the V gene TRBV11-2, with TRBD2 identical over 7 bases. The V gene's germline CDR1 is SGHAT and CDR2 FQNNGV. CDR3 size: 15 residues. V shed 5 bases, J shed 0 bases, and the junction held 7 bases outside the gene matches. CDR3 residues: CASSPILAASYEQYF. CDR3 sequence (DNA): TGTGCCAGCAGCCCAATCCTAGCGGCCTCCTACGAGCAGTACTTC.

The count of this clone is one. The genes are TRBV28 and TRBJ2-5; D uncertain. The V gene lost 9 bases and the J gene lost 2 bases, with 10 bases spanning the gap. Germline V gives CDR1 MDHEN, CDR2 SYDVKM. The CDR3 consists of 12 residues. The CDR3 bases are TGTGCCAGGCTCCTACTACAAGAGACCCAGTACTTC. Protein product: CARLLLQETQYF.